The T cell receptor (beta chain) described here comes from a study of cytomegalovirus exposure and HLA in healthy donors. The PCR was carried out with 60 Vbeta primers and 13 Jbeta primers. In the original processing: In a later analysis, around 12 million of approximately 86 million unique beta chains occurred in at least two donors. Generated by immunoSEQ multiplex PCR, the TCRdb table keeps only in-frame clones and is missing some. From that table come the V and J calls and clone size; the DNA was used to work out D and trimming. The sample includes roughly 100,000 clones, around 63% of them seen just once. This CDR3 is built from 13 residues. The V segment lost 3 bases and the J segment 5 bases; nucleotides outside the gene matches: 5. Germline lookup yields CDR1 GTSNPN and CDR2 SVGIG (reference sequence).

V is TRBV30 and J is TRBJ1-1, with 8 bases lining up with TRBD1. The source is a human donor in good health. Sequencing input: PBMCs. The CDR3: CAWRETGVTEAFF. CDR3 in DNA: TGTGCCTGGAGGGAGACAGGGGTTACTGAAGCTTTCTTT.